This TCR beta chain originates from a study of cytomegalovirus exposure and HLA in healthy donors. At sampling all donors were nominally healthy, likely with unrecorded immune exposures. The PCR used 60 Vbeta and 13 Jbeta primers. This table comes from immunoSEQ multiplex PCR, and its TCRdb copy is limited to in-frame clones, with some not included. Of 110,000 to 150,000 clones detected, approximately 80% appear once; the ten largest clones hold 3% to 4.5%. Sequenced: PBMCs. The source is a male donor in good health and CMV-seronegative.

The CDR3 nucleotides are TGTGCCAGCACGCTCAAAGGGACACAGCATGAAAAACTGTTTTTT. Protein sequence: CASTLKGTQHEKLFF. The rearrangement joins TRBV5-4 to TRBJ1-4; a possible D gene is TRBD1 (6 bases). Trimming shortened V by 6 bases and J by 6 bases, and 18 bases separated the two germline ends. This CDR3 is 15 amino acids long. Germline V gene sequence: CDR1 SGHNT, CDR2 YYREEE (reference sequence).